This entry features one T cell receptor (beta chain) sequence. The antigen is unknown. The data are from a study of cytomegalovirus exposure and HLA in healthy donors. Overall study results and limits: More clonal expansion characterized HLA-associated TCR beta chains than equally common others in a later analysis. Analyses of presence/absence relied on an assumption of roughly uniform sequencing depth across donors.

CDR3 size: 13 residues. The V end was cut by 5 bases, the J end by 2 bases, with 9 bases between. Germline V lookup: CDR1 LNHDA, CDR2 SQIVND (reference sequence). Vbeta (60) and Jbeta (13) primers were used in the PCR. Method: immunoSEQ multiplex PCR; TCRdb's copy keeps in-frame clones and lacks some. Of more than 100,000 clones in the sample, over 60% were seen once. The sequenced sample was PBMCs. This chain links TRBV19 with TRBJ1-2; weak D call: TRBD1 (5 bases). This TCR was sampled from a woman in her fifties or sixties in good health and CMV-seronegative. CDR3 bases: TGTGCCAGTAGTGGGGGGAGAAACTATGGCTACACCTTC. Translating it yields CASSGGRNYGYTF.